The entry below gives a single TCR beta chain sequence along with its context. Germline assignment: CDR1 SGHRS and CDR2 YFSETQ. The CDR3 extends over 13 amino acids. The V end lost 4 bases, the J end lost 2 bases, and 9 bases lay between the germline ends. This specimen belongs to a study of blood T cells in healthy people across ages. The use of a sample-barcoded 5' primer and a J-beta primer mix characterized a second PCR of about 7 to 12 cycles. Each of the samples gave a minimum of 3 million paired-end reads that contained CDR3. TCRdb reprocessed the 5' RACE reads with MiXCR, giving one entry per CDR3 protein. The sample includes under 1,000,000 distinct CDR3 sequences, around 50% of them seen just once. The study recruited healthy Caucasian donors from Russia who were aged about 6 to 95. Researchers isolated at least 6.5 million PBMCs per sample.

The receptor was derived from a man older than 75 in good health. The genes are TRBV5-1 and TRBJ2-5; D gene uncertain. The material sequenced was blood. The CDR3 DNA is TGCGCCAGCAGCGGGCAGACTCAAGAGACCCAGTACTTC. Its translation: CASSGQTQETQYF.